The next 14 T cell receptor beta chains were all read from a single sample in a study of response to subunit inactivated influenza vaccine. TCRdb re-called the RT-PCR reads through MiXCR, storing one row per CDR3 protein. Of roughly 670,000 distinct CDR3 sequences listed, 11% to 15% are singletons. Sequenced material: PBMCs from blood, taken 14 to 15 days before vaccination. The receptor set was obtained from a man aged 50 to 59 who received an inactivated influenza vaccine.

This clonotype occurred many times. The chain uses TRBV20-1 and TRBJ1-2, with D tentatively TRBD1 (6 bases). V lost 3 bases and J 7 bases, leaving 12 bases between the germline ends. This CDR3 is 12 amino acids long. Germline V lookup: CDR1 DFQATT, CDR2 SNEGSKA (reference sequence). CDR3 protein: CSARQGSGGYTF. The DNA for the CDR3 is TGCAGTGCTAGGCAGGGGTCCGGTGGCTACACCTTC.

This clonotype occurred a few times. The CDR3 DNA reads as TGTGCCAGCAGCCAGATTGCGGTATTCTCCTACAATGAGCAGTTCTTC. Translating it yields CASSQIAVFSYNEQFF. This chain links TRBV14 with TRBJ2-1, with D unclear. V lost 3 bases to trimming and J lost 0 bases, with 12 bases between them. The CDR3 totals 16 residues. Per the germline V gene, CDR1 is SGHDN and CDR2 is FVKESK. Together with reference TRBV14 and TRBJ2-1, the CDR3 gives the full variable domain: EAGVTQFPSHSVIEKGQTVTLRCDPISGHDNLYWYRRVMGKEIKFLLHFVKESKQDESGMPNNRFLAERTGGTYSTLKVQPAELEDSGVYFCASSQIAVFSYNEQFFGPGTRLTVL.

The chain links TRBV2 to TRBJ2-6, with TRBD2 as a possible D gene (6 bases). Trimming cost V 3 bases and J 0 bases, with 15 bases left between them. CDR1 is SNHLY and CDR2 is FYNNEI in the germline V gene. The CDR3 contains 18 residues. The CDR3 spells CASSEEGSDLSGANVLTF. CDR3 sequence (DNA): TGTGCCAGCAGTGAGGAGGGCAGCGACCTCTCTGGGGCCAACGTCCTGACTTTC.

The rearrangement uses TRBV5-1 and TRBJ2-1; 10 nucleotides align to TRBD2. J gave up 8 bases and V 0 bases, and 8 bases lay outside the gene matches. The CDR3 covers 16 residues. The germline V gene encodes CDR1 SGHRS and CDR2 YFSETQ. The CDR3, as DNA: TGCGCCAGCAGCTTGGGGTCTAGCGGGAGTCTGGATGAGCAGTTCTTC. It specifies CASSLGSSGSLDEQFF.

V gene TRBV29-1 combines with J gene TRBJ2-3; D call uncertain. V lost 2 bases and J 4 bases, leaving 10 bases between the germline ends. This CDR3 comprises 13 residues. Per germline, CDR1 SQVTM and CDR2 ANQGSEA. CDR3 nucleotide sequence: TGCAGCGTTGAACTGGGGAAGCCAGATACGCAGTATTTT. Its protein product is CSVELGKPDTQYF.

This clonotype was picked up a small number of times. The chain joins TRBV9 to TRBJ2-6, with D tentatively TRBD1 (5 bases). The CDR3 is 15 amino acids. Per the germline V gene, CDR1 is SGDLS and CDR2 is YYNGEE. Trimming pared 3 bases from V and 6 bases from J, leaving 13 bases between. The CDR3 nucleotides read TGTGCCAGCAGCGAACTCCCAGGGATGGCCAACGTCCTGACTTTC. The encoded protein is CASSELPGMANVLTF.

Turning to this clonotype: One end of the junction fails to match germline, which may point to a read error. V and J are TRBV25-1 and TRBJ1-2; D might be TRBD1 (6 bases). Looked up from germline, CDR1 is MGHDK and CDR2 is SYGVNS. The CDR3 sequence is 12 residues long. This CDR3 reads CASREGGTGYAF. CDR3 DNA: TGTGCCAGCAGGGAGGGGGGGACGGGCTACGCCTTC.

The DNA of the CDR3 is TGCAGTGCATCCTACCCTAGCTACTCCTACAATGAGCAGTTCTTC. The encoded protein is CSASYPSYSYNEQFF. The V call is TRBV20-1, the J call TRBJ2-1, with D perhaps TRBD2 (5 bases). Germline V gene lookup returns CDR1 DFQATT and CDR2 SNEGSKA (reference sequence). The CDR3 extends over 15 amino acids. V shed 6 bases and J shed 0 bases, with 15 bases lying between them.

The genes are TRBV6-1 and TRBJ2-2, with D possibly TRBD1 on 6 matching bases. The V end lost 6 bases, the J end lost 6 bases, and 14 bases lay between the germline ends. Germline CDR1 reads MNHNS; CDR2 reads SASEGT. This CDR3 is 14 amino acids long. This CDR3 reads CASSLYQGPGELFF. CDR3 DNA sequence: TGTGCCAGCAGCCTATATCAGGGGCCCGGGGAGCTGTTTTTT.

This clonotype showed up just a few times. This chain links TRBV18 with TRBJ2-1, with unresolved D. This CDR3 is 13 amino acids long. The V and J ends lost 5 bases and 5 bases respectively, with 10 bases between them. Germline-derived CDR1 and CDR2 are KGHSH and LQKENI. In nucleotides, the CDR3 is TGTGCCAGCTCAGTCGGGCCTCACAATGAGCAGTTCTTC. Translating gives CASSVGPHNEQFF.

The rearrangement links TRBV12-3 or TRBV12-4 to TRBJ2-5; TRBD2 is a possible D gene (6 bases). The CDR3 contains 15 residues. V was shortened by 6 bases and J by 4 bases, with 18 bases between the two germline ends. The CDR3 loop is CASSPTQGLRETQYF. Written as DNA, the CDR3 is TGTGCCAGCAGCCCGACCCAGGGACTTCGAGAGACCCAGTACTTC.

This chain links TRBV6-2 or TRBV6-3 with TRBJ2-1; D possibly corresponds to TRBD2 (5 bases). The CDR3 extends over 13 amino acids. Germline V lookup: CDR1 MNHEY, CDR2 SVGEGT. The V gene lost 11 bases and the J gene lost 5 bases, with 16 bases spanning the gap. CDR3 residues: CAGRRSGDNEQFF. CDR3 DNA sequence: TGTGCCGGTCGAAGGTCCGGGGACAATGAGCAGTTCTTC.

This clonotype appeared a single time. This chain uses TRBV7-2 with TRBJ1-4, with D possibly matching TRBD1 (5 bases). The ends were cut back, 9 bases at V and 4 bases at J, with 18 bases in the middle. The CDR3 has 15 amino acids. The germline CDR1 and CDR2 sequences are SGHTA and FQGNSA. The CDR3, as DNA: TGTGCCAGGCGCTTACCCGAGGGGCATAATGAAAAACTGTTTTTT. Encoded protein: CARRLPEGHNEKLFF.

This clonotype showed up just a few times. The V and J genes are TRBV6-5 and TRBJ1-5; D not certain. V was cut by 0 bases and J by 6 bases, with 12 bases left in between. CDR3 length equals 15 residues. Per germline, CDR1 MNHEY and CDR2 SVGAGI. CDR3 nucleotide sequence: TGTGCCAGCAGTTACTCGGCCGGAAACAGTCAGCCCCAGCATTTT. This sequence encodes CASSYSAGNSQPQHF.